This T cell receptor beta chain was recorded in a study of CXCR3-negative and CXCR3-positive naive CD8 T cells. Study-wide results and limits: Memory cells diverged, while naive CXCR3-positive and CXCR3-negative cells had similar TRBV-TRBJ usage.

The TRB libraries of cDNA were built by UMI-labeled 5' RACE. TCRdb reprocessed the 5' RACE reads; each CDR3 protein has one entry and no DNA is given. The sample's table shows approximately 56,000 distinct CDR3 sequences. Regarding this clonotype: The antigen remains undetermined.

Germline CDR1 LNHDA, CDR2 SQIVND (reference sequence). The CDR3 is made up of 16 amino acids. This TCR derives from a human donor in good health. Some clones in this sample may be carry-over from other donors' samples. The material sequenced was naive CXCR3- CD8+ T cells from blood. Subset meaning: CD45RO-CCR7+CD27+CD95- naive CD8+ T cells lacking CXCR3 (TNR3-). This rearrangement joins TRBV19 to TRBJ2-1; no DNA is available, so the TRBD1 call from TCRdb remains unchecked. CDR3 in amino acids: CASSSGQGAAYNEQFF. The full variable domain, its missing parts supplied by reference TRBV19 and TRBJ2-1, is DGGITQSPKYLFRKEGQNVTLSCEQNLNHDAMYWYRQDPGQGLRLIYYSQIVNDFQKGDIAEGYSVSREKKESFPLTVTSAQKNPTAFYLCASSSGQGAAYNEQFFGPGTRLTVL.